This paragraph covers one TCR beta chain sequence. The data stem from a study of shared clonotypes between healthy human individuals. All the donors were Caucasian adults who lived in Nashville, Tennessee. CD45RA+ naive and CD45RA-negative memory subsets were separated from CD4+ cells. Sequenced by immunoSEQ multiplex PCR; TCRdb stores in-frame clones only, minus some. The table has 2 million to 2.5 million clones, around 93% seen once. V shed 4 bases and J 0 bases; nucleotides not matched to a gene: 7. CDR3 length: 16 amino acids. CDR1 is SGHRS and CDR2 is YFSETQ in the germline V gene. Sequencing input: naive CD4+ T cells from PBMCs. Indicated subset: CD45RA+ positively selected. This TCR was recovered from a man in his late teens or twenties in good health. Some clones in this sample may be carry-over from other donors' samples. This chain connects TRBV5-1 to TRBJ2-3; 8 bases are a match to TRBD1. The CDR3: CASSPTWTGSTDTQYF. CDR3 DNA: TGCGCCAGCAGCCCGACGTGGACAGGGAGCACAGATACGCAGTATTTT.